A selection of T cell receptor beta chains follows, all from one sample in a study of early T cells in non-severe SARS-CoV-2 infection. Via MiXCR, TCRdb re-called the 5' RACE reads, giving one row per CDR3 protein. The table records more than 50,000 distinct CDR3 sequences, 10% to 15% of them present only once. The material was whole blood, obtained at baseline. These receptors were collected from an adult who was a healthcare worker with PCR-confirmed SARS-CoV-2 infection or an uninfected control (not recorded which). CDR3s include the opening cysteine and the closing phenylalanine or tryptophan. Each record gives: J gene, clone size, D gene, V gene, CDR3 protein, CDR3 DNA. D genes are given only for firm matches. Size tells how often a clone was seen (once, few, many) or the class of an expanded clone, and some rows leave it out.

TRBJ2-3	.	.	TRBV2	CASKQGDTQYF	TGTGCCAGCAAACAGGGCGATACGCAGTATTTT
TRBJ1-1	.	.	TRBV18	CASSPRQDTEAFF	TGTGCCAGCTCACCCCGACAGGACACTGAAGCTTTCTTT
TRBJ2-7	many	.	TRBV27	CASSLSPAYEQYF	TGTGCCAGCAGTTTATCCCCCGCCTACGAGCAGTACTTC
TRBJ2-7	many	TRBD2	TRBV5-1	CASSLVRLAGVYEQYF	TGCGCCAGCAGCTTGGTCCGCCTAGCGGGAGTTTACGAGCAGTACTTC
TRBJ2-2	.	.	TRBV3-1	CASSSRLNTGELFF	TGTGCCAGCAGCTCGCGACTCAACACCGGGGAGCTGTTTTTT
TRBJ2-1	.	TRBD2	TRBV12-3/TRBV12-4	CASSPPSGRYNEQFF	TGTGCCAGCAGTCCACCTAGCGGGAGATACAATGAGCAGTTCTTC
TRBJ2-2	few	TRBD2	TRBV20-1	CSAGGAAGALLTGELFF	TGCAGTGCTGGGGGGGCAGCGGGAGCACTTTTGACCGGGGAGCTGTTTTTT
TRBJ1-1	few	TRBD1	TRBV6-5	CASNGQVGGDTEAFF	TGTGCCAGCAACGGACAGGTAGGAGGGGACACTGAAGCTTTCTTT
TRBJ2-5	.	.	TRBV28	CASSFISSVETQYF	TGTGCCAGCAGTTTCATCTCCAGTGTGGAGACCCAGTACTTC
TRBJ2-5	few	.	TRBV3-1	CASSPEGVTQYF	TGTGCCAGCAGCCCGGAGGGGGTGACCCAGTACTTC
TRBJ2-1	.	.	TRBV3-1	CASSQVDNEQFF	TGTGCCAGCAGCCAAGTCGACAATGAGCAGTTCTTC
TRBJ1-1	few	TRBD1	TRBV5-1	CASSLTDRLTEAFF	TGCGCCAGCAGCTTGACGGACAGGCTCACTGAAGCTTTCTTT
TRBJ2-7	many	TRBD2	TRBV5-4	CASSPSGSNYEQYF	TGTGCCAGCAGCCCGAGCGGGAGTAACTACGAGCAGTACTTC
TRBJ1-5	few	TRBD1	TRBV6-2/TRBV6-3	CASSPDRAGIKPQHF	TGTGCCAGCAGTCCGGACAGGGCCGGTATCAAGCCCCAGCATTTT
TRBJ2-7	.	.	TRBV5-1	CASSLADSRVYEQYF	TGCGCCAGCAGCTTGGCTGACAGTAGGGTTTACGAGCAGTACTTC
TRBJ2-6	few	.	TRBV11-3	CASSLGLGISGANVLTF	TGTGCCAGCAGCTTAGGTCTGGGGATCTCTGGGGCCAACGTCCTGACTTTC
TRBJ2-7	few	.	TRBV10-1	CASSPEGQTIEQYF	TGCGCCAGCAGTCCCGAAGGACAGACTATCGAGCAGTACTTC
TRBJ2-2	.	.	TRBV11-2	CASSQDRDSGELFF	TGTGCCAGCAGCCAAGACCGGGACTCCGGGGAGCTGTTTTTT
TRBJ2-2	.	TRBD2	TRBV6-4	CASSEMLREYTGELFF	TGTGCCAGCAGTGAAATGTTGCGGGAGTACACCGGGGAGCTGTTTTTT
TRBJ1-1	.	.	TRBV6-6	CASTWGTEAFF	TGTGCCAGCACTTGGGGGACTGAAGCTTTCTTT
TRBJ2-5	.	.	TRBV2	CASSEGTAEGTQYF	TGTGCCAGCAGTGAAGGGACAGCGGAGGGGACCCAGTACTTC
TRBJ2-7	once	TRBD2	TRBV5-5	CASALITAGSYEQYF	TGTGCCAGCGCCCTGATCACAGCGGGGTCCTACGAGCAGTACTTC
TRBJ1-1	.	.	TRBV6-5	CASSYSRASMNTEAFF	TGTGCCAGCAGTTACTCTCGGGCTTCGATGAACACTGAAGCTTTCTTT
TRBJ2-7	.	TRBD1	TRBV6-1	CASRFGTDYEQYF	TGTGCCAGCAGGTTCGGGACAGACTACGAGCAGTACTTC
TRBJ2-1	.	TRBD2	TRBV7-9	CASSLGGTSGRVEQFF	TGTGCCAGCAGCTTAGGCGGGACTAGCGGGAGGGTCGAGCAGTTCTTC
TRBJ1-1	few	TRBD1	TRBV14	CASSRQGNTEAFF	TGTGCCAGCAGCCGACAGGGGAACACTGAAGCTTTCTTT
TRBJ2-3	.	TRBD2	TRBV5-4	CASSLDREGLADTQYF	TGTGCCAGCAGCTTGGACCGGGAGGGCCTCGCAGATACGCAGTATTTT
TRBJ2-7	many	.	TRBV7-2	CASSPRRDSYEQYF	TGTGCCAGCAGCCCACGTCGAGACTCCTACGAGCAGTACTTC
TRBJ1-6	few	.	TRBV6-5	CASRYGTFNLNSPLHF	TGTGCCAGCAGATACGGAACTTTCAACCTTAATTCACCCCTCCACTTT
TRBJ2-5	many	TRBD2	TRBV7-2	CASRPRGGMETQYF	TGTGCCAGCAGACCCCGGGGGGGCATGGAGACCCAGTACTTC
TRBJ2-7	many	.	TRBV7-9	CASSVTGEQYF	TGTGCCAGCAGCGTTACAGGGGAGCAGTACTTC
TRBJ2-3	.	TRBD2	TRBV6-5	CASSGLAGTDTQYF	TGTGCCAGCAGCGGACTAGCGGGCACAGATACGCAGTATTTT
TRBJ2-3	many	.	TRBV24-1	CATSDGVRDTDTQYF	TGTGCCACCAGTGATGGCGTCAGGGACACAGATACGCAGTATTTT
TRBJ2-1	few	TRBD2	TRBV29-1	CSVENRRTSGRANEQFF	TGCAGCGTTGAGAACCGCCGGACTAGCGGGAGGGCAAATGAGCAGTTCTTC
TRBJ2-2	many	.	TRBV10-2	CASGTDTGELFF	TGCGCCAGCGGGACGGACACCGGGGAGCTGTTTTTT
TRBJ2-5	many	.	TRBV7-7	CASSLGPLQETQYF	TGTGCCAGCAGCTTAGGCCCTCTCCAAGAGACCCAGTACTTC
TRBJ2-3	few	TRBD2	TRBV5-1	CASAGTSGIYTQYF	TGCGCCAGCGCCGGGACTAGCGGGATCTATACGCAGTATTTT
TRBJ2-4	.	.	TRBV6-2/TRBV6-3	CASSRSGAAKNIQYF	TGTGCCAGCAGCCGCTCGGGAGCAGCCAAAAACATTCAGTACTTC
TRBJ1-1	.	.	TRBV29-1	CSVIGNTEAIF	TGCAGCGTTATCGGTAACACTGAAGCTATCTTT
TRBJ2-1	many	TRBD2	TRBV7-6	CASSLGTSGIYNEQFF	TGTGCCAGCAGCTTAGGGACTAGCGGGATCTACAATGAGCAGTTCTTC
TRBJ1-4	few	.	TRBV19	CASATDPTNEKLFF	TGTGCCTCAGCCACGGACCCAACTAATGAAAAACTGTTTTTT
TRBJ2-2	few	TRBD2	TRBV7-2	CASSLIAGQNTGELFF	TGTGCCAGCAGCTTAATAGCGGGCCAGAACACCGGGGAGCTGTTTTTT
TRBJ2-3	.	.	TRBV7-3	CASSSDPIDTQYF	TGTGCCAGCAGCAGTGACCCTATAGATACGCAGTATTTT
TRBJ1-2	.	.	TRBV28	CASSFLYWDGYTF	TGTGCCAGCAGTTTTCTCTACTGGGATGGCTACACCTTC